This TCR beta chain was obtained from a study of cytomegalovirus exposure and HLA in healthy donors. The wider study: The early release's HLA-typed donors yielded roughly 85 million unique TCRs.

Study conclusions and caveats: Several of the most significant clusters appeared, in a later analysis, to be linked to common viral pathogens. Among TCR beta chains, those listed as cytomegalovirus-associated numbered about 160. When presence/absence was analysed, sequencing depth was taken to be roughly uniform across donors.

In regard to this clone: The antigen remains unidentified.

60 Vbeta and 13 Jbeta primers were used in PCR. Libraries were prepared by immunoSEQ multiplex PCR; TCRdb keeps only in-frame clonotypes and omits some of them. The sample holds around 200,000 clones, about 80% seen once. The sample was PBMCs. The clonotype comes from a woman aged 50 to 60 in good health and CMV-seronegative.

The CDR3 is CASSGPGQGDQPQHF. The CDR3 DNA reads TGTGCCAGCAGTGGACCGGGACAGGGAGATCAGCCCCAGCATTTT. The gene calls are TRBV25-1 and TRBJ1-5; 9 bases match TRBD1. This CDR3 is 15 amino acids long. J was trimmed by 5 bases and V by 4 bases; bases with no gene match: 6. CDR1 is MGHDK, CDR2 SYGVNS, per germline. Looking up the rest from reference TRBV25-1 and TRBJ1-5 gives the full variable domain: EADIYQTPRYLVIGTGKKITLECSQTMGHDKMYWYQQDPGMELHLIHYSYGVNSTEKGDLSSESTVSRIRTEHFPLTLESARPSHTSQYLCASSGPGQGDQPQHFGDGTRLSIL.